This TCR beta chain was recovered during a study of response to subunit inactivated influenza vaccine (dated by TCRdb to 2016 to 2019). For context, the study as a whole: To follow how T cells responded to a trivalent subunit inactivated influenza vaccine, the researchers relied on deep quantitative profiling of the T cell receptor repertoire. Study-wide findings and limitations: The authors suggested that each seasonal influenza vaccination may recruit only a limited number of new T cells.

As to this clonotype: Its antigen specificity is not known. One end of the junction does not line up with germline, which may come from a read error.

Library generation was performed with RT-PCR. The sequencer was an Illumina HiSeq 2500. The public reads were run again by TCRdb, first through fastp at Q25 and then through MiXCR, and only productive beta chains were kept. Rows with one shared CDR3 protein collapse into an entry with the most common genes and DNA. The sample data list 860,000 or so distinct CDR3 sequences, and about 20% of these were observed just once. In total, the top ten clones hold 9.5% to 13% of the sample. The CDR3 starts with the cysteine, ends with the phenylalanine, and has 16 residues. Just CDR3 DNA is preserved here, 48 bases in frame from base 1. Via the germline V gene, CDR1 is ENHRY and CDR2 SYGVKD.

The input for sequencing was PBMCs from blood, taken roughly 5 days after vaccination. The chain is encoded by TRBV10-3 joined to TRBJ2-3; TRBD2 aligns with 13 central bases. The clonotype was recovered from a man aged 50-60 years who received an inactivated influenza vaccine. Donor details come from another sample of the same person, matched by shared clones. The CDR3 corresponds to CAISIGTSGAGDTQYF. The nucleotide sequence is given as TGTGCGATCAGTATTGGGACTAGCGGGGCCGGAGATACGCAGTATTTT.